Below, 8 T cell receptor beta chains from the same sample are listed, as sequenced in a study of blood T cell repertoires in COVID-19 (dated by TCRdb to the early 2020s). Library prep was done by the immunoSEQ multiplex PCR assay. The table comes from immuneACCESS by way of TCRdb, which keeps in-frame sequences with V and J called. Part of the clones is missing from these tables; in studies checked, under half for an unresolved V gene and the rest for unknown reasons. This sample gives about 210,000 clones in total; about 83% of them show up just once. About 6% of the sample is in the top ten clones. The material sequenced was PBMCs or T cells enriched from blood (not recorded which). These receptors all come from a man aged 40-50 years with acute COVID-19.

The genes are TRBV3-1 (or the pseudogene TRBV3-2) and TRBJ1-5; maybe TRBD1 (5 bases). CDR3 length: 16 amino acids. V was cut by 4 bases and J by 3 bases, with 16 bases left in between. Looked up from germline, CDR1 is LGHDT and CDR2 is YNNKEL (reference sequence). The CDR3 DNA follows: TGTGCCAGCAGCCCGAACCAGGGCCGGCTCAATCAGCCCCAGCATTTT. Its protein is CASSPNQGRLNQPQHF.

The chain combines TRBV27 with TRBJ2-2; D might be TRBD1 (6 bases). Trimming took off 6 bases at V and 5 bases at J, with 10 bases between the two ends. Per the germline V gene, CDR1 is MNHEY and CDR2 is SMNVEV (reference sequence). The CDR3 runs to 13 residues. CDR3 sequence reads: CASRGAWTGELFF. CDR3 DNA sequence: TGTGCCAGCAGGGGGGCGTGGACCGGGGAGCTGTTTTTT.

The chain recombines TRBV2 with TRBJ1-4; 7 nucleotides align to TRBD1. This CDR3 has 13 amino acids. CDR1 is SNHLY and CDR2 is FYNNEI in the germline V gene. After removal of 9 bases from V and 4 bases from J, the junction contained 5 bases not matched to a gene. The CDR3 DNA reads as TGTGCCAGACAGGACAGGCTTAATGAAAAACTGTTTTTT. Its translation: CARQDRLNEKLFF. The full variable domain, with the rest looked up from reference TRBV2 and TRBJ1-4, is EPEVTQTPSHQVTQMGQEVILRCVPISNHLYFYWYRQILGQKVEFLVSFYNNEISEKSEIFDDQFSVERPDGSNFTLKIRSTKLEDSAMYFCARQDRLNEKLFFGSGTQLSVL.

The chain combines TRBV19 with TRBJ2-7, with D perhaps TRBD1 (6 bases). CDR1 and CDR2 from the germline V gene are LNHDA and SQIVND (reference sequence). The CDR3 runs 14 residues. The V end was cut by 5 bases, the J end by 2 bases, with 13 bases between. The CDR3 DNA reads TGTGCCAGTAGTCGCGGACAGTACCCCTACGAGCAGTACTTC. Amino acids: CASSRGQYPYEQYF.

This clone appeared a single time. The chain is built from TRBV27 and TRBJ1-5; D is perhaps TRBD1 (6 bases). The CDR3 consists of 15 residues. Looked up from germline, CDR1 is MNHEY and CDR2 is SMNVEV (reference sequence). V lost 6 bases to trimming and J lost 9 bases, with 21 bases between them. The CDR3 DNA follows: TGTGCCAGCAGCCCGGGAAGGGCAGGGGTATCGCCCCAGCATTTT. This gives the protein CASSPGRAGVSPQHF.

This clone was seen a single time. The V and J genes are TRBV29-1 and TRBJ1-2, with TRBD1 as a possible D gene (5 bases). Germline assignment: CDR1 SQVTM and CDR2 ANQGSEA. Trimming removed 5 bases from V and 6 bases from J, with 10 bases in between. This CDR3 has 11 amino acids. The CDR3 protein is CSVRGKDGYTF. The CDR3 DNA sequence: TGCAGCGTTCGGGGGAAGGATGGCTACACCTTC.

The chain employs TRBV7-9 and TRBJ2-7; no firm D call. CDR1 SEHNR and CDR2 FQNEAQ come from the germline V gene (reference sequence). Deletions cut 2 bases from V and 7 bases from J, with 9 bases between. This CDR3 is built from 12 residues. The CDR3 coding sequence is TGTGCCAGCAGCTTACCTGGCCTGGAGCAGTACTTC. Protein: CASSLPGLEQYF.

The chain couples TRBV6-5 to TRBJ2-7; 8 bases agree with TRBD2. V was clipped by 6 bases and J by 7 bases; unmatched bases: 14. In germline, CDR1 is MNHEY, CDR2 SVGAGI. The length of the CDR3 is 15 residues. CDR3 in amino acids: CASSQSGRGVLEQYF. The DNA for the CDR3 is TGTGCCAGCAGCCAGAGCGGGAGAGGAGTACTTGAGCAGTACTTC.